Listed below are T cell receptor beta chains from one sample, sequenced in a study of a mutant IDH1 vaccine in newly diagnosed glioma. Clones were read by immunoSEQ multiplex PCR, and TCRdb kept only the in-frame ones, dropping some. The data contain 110,000 or so clones, 90% of them singletons. Their antigens remain unidentified. The material was PBMCs, obtained from a glioma patient whose treatment included an IDH1 peptide vaccine. The origin of the receptors is a woman aged 45-60 years with glioma. Each CDR3 is given with its conserved first and last residue. D genes are given only for firm matches. Rows may omit the clone size; those that give it use once, few, many or a size class.

-	TRBJ1-6	TRBV27	TRBD1	TGTGCCAGCAGTTTAAGGGCAGGGGGCAATTCACCCCTCCACTTT	CASSLRAGGNSPLHF
-	TRBJ1-1	TRBV27	-	TGTGCCAGCAGTTTGGGGGGGGGTTGGGGCACTGAAGCTTTCTTT	CASSLGGGWGTEAFF
-	TRBJ2-3	TRBV13	TRBD2	TGTGCCAGCAGCTCCTGGACTAGCGGGCGCACAGATACGCAGTATTTT	CASSSWTSGRTDTQYF
-	TRBJ2-7	TRBV6-6	TRBD1	TGTGCCAGCGATAAATCCGGACAGGGTCACGAGCAGTACTTC	CASDKSGQGHEQYF
-	TRBJ2-2	TRBV27	-	TGTGCCAGCAGTTACTCCGGGGAGCTGTTTTTT	CASSYSGELFF
-	TRBJ2-7	TRBV7-9	-	TGTGCCAGCACCTCGAGCTTACTACGCGAGCAGTACTTC	CASTSSLLREQYF
-	TRBJ2-5	TRBV18	-	TGTGCCAGCTCAGCGCAGGGTGGGGAGACCCAGTACTTC	CASSAQGGETQYF
-	TRBJ2-5	TRBV28	TRBD1	TGTGCCAGCAGTTTTGAAGGGGGCAGGGGAGCGACCCAGTACTTC	CASSFEGGRGATQYF
-	TRBJ1-4	TRBV4-1	TRBD1	TGCGCCAGCAGCCAAGATGCCAGGGGGCGAACTAATGAAAAACTGTTTTTT	CASSQDARGRTNEKLFF
-	TRBJ1-1	TRBV7-9	-	TGTGCCAGCAGCTTAGCTTCAGGGGCTGAAGCTTTCTTT	CASSLASGAEAFF
-	TRBJ2-1	TRBV30	-	TGTGCCTGGGGGCGAGGGCTCGGTGAGCAGTTCTTC	CAWGRGLGEQFF
-	TRBJ1-2	TRBV28	-	TGTGCCAGCAGTTGGGCAGAATATGGCTACACCTTC	CASSWAEYGYTF
once	TRBJ1-5	TRBV19	TRBD1	TGTGCCAGTAAAGGGGGACAGCTTCTCCATCAGCCCCAGCATTTT	CASKGGQLLHQPQHF
-	TRBJ1-4	TRBV7-9	-	TGTGCCAGCAGCTCCGGAGAAAAACTGTTTTTT	CASSSGEKLFF
-	TRBJ1-5	TRBV2	TRBD1	TGTGCCAGCAGTGAGACAGGGGGGTCCTATCAGCCCCAGCATTTT	CASSETGGSYQPQHF
-	TRBJ2-7	TRBV9	-	TGTGCCAGCAGCCCACCGGACAGCTACGAGCAGTACTTC	CASSPPDSYEQYF
-	TRBJ2-1	TRBV27	TRBD2	TGTGCCAGCGGACGCGACCGACTAGCGGGAGAGCAGTTCTTC	CASGRDRLAGEQFF
-	TRBJ2-1	TRBV11-2	TRBD2	TGTGCCAGCAGGGATCCGTTTAGCGGGTTGAGCTCCTACAATGAGCAGTTCTTC	CASRDPFSGLSSYNEQFF
-	TRBJ1-2	TRBV30	TRBD1	TGTGCCTGGACGGGGACAGGGATTCTCCATGGCTACACCTTC	CAWTGTGILHGYTF
-	TRBJ1-6	TRBV5-1	TRBD1	TGCGCCAGCAGCTTGGGGACAGGGGGCACTTCACCCCTCCACTTT	CASSLGTGGTSPLHF
-	TRBJ2-1	TRBV9	TRBD2	TGTGCCAGCAGCGTAGTAAAACTAGCGGGAGGAAATGAGCAGTTCTTC	CASSVVKLAGGNEQFF
-	TRBJ2-7	TRBV11-2	-	TGTGCCAGCAGCTTCGAAGGGCCCTACGAGCAGTACTTC	CASSFEGPYEQYF
-	TRBJ1-2	TRBV28	-	TGTGCCAGCAGTTTAACACCACAAGGGACGTCAAGGGGTGGCTACACCTTC	CASSLTPQGTSRGGYTF
few	TRBJ1-5	TRBV30	-	TGTGCCTGGAGCTGGGCGACAAGCAATCAGCCCCAGCATTTT	CAWSWATSNQPQHF
-	TRBJ1-1	TRBV28	-	TGTGCCAGCAGTTTACTCCTCAGGGGCACTGAAGCTTTCTTT	CASSLLLRGTEAFF
-	TRBJ1-1	TRBV18	TRBD1	TGTGCCAGCTCACCTTTACGACAGACAGGGGCAGTCGTCGCTGAAGCTTTCTTT	CASSPLRQTGAVVAEAFF
-	TRBJ2-7	TRBV28	TRBD1	TGTGCCAGCAGTTTACCCCAGACAGGGTACGAGCAGTACTTC	CASSLPQTGYEQYF
-	TRBJ2-7	TRBV6-1	-	TGTGCCAGCATTGGCGACAGCTACGAGCAGTACTTC	CASIGDSYEQYF
-	TRBJ2-1	TRBV2	-	TGTGCCAGCAGTGTGTCTCAGCAGTTCTTC	CASSVSQQFF
-	TRBJ2-5	TRBV7-8	-	TGTGCCAGCAGCACTTTGGGGGTCGGGGAGACCCAGTACTTC	CASSTLGVGETQYF
once	TRBJ2-2	TRBV6-5	-	TGTGCCAGCAGTCACAGGAACGGGGAGCTGTTTTTT	CASSHRNGELFF
-	TRBJ2-5	TRBV5-1	TRBD2	TGCGCCAGCAGCTTGGTGTCCCCTAGCGGGAGGTTGGAGACCCAGTACTTC	CASSLVSPSGRLETQYF
-	TRBJ2-7	TRBV7-8	-	TGTGCCAGCAGCTTAGCCGAGATCTACGAGCAGTACTTC	CASSLAEIYEQYF
-	TRBJ2-1	TRBV11-2	-	TGTGCCAGCAGCTTAGGGCTTGGTAATGAGCAGTTCTTC	CASSLGLGNEQFF
-	TRBJ2-1	TRBV11-2	TRBD2	TGTGCCAGCAGCTACGGGACTAGCGGGACGCTCTTC	CASSYGTSGTLF
-	TRBJ1-3	TRBV2	-	TGTGCCAGCAGGGGGGGTTACGGAAACACCATATATTTT	CASRGGYGNTIYF
-	TRBJ2-1	TRBV5-1	TRBD2	TGCGCCAGCAGCTTGGAACTGGGACTAGCGGGAGGGGGGCGCTACAATGAGCAGTTCTTC	CASSLELGLAGGGRYNEQFF
-	TRBJ2-3	TRBV27	TRBD2	TGTGCCAGCGGAAAGAGGGTAGCGGGAGAAGATACGCAGTATTTT	CASGKRVAGEDTQYF
-	TRBJ2-1	TRBV6-6	TRBD2	TGTGCCAGCACCGTGGCGGGGGTTTCCTACAATGAGCAGTTCTTC	CASTVAGVSYNEQFF
-	TRBJ1-2	TRBV5-1	-	TGCGCCAGCAGCTTGGGACAGGAACTTATCGGTGGCTACACCTTC	CASSLGQELIGGYTF
-	TRBJ2-1	TRBV15	-	TGTGCCACCGGGGTTCTGCAGAGCTCCTACAATGAGCAGTTCTTC	CATGVLQSSYNEQFF
once	TRBJ2-3	TRBV7-2	TRBD2	TGTGCCAGCAGTCGAACTAGCGGATTCACAGATACGCAGTATTTT	CASSRTSGFTDTQYF
-	TRBJ1-5	TRBV9	-	TGTGCCAGCAGCCTAGCCGGGAAAAATCAGCCCCAGCATTTT	CASSLAGKNQPQHF
-	TRBJ1-2	TRBV6-6	TRBD1	TGTGCCAGCAGTACGGGACAGTGGGGCCTCTATGGCTACACCTTC	CASSTGQWGLYGYTF
-	TRBJ2-7	TRBV18	TRBD2	TGTGCCAGCTCACAATATGGGACTAGCGAGGGGGAGCAGTACTTC	CASSQYGTSEGEQYF
-	TRBJ2-7	TRBV6-1	-	TGTGCCAGCAGTGTTTTTACTCCTCCGGGCTACTACGAGCAGTACTTC	CASSVFTPPGYYEQYF